The rows below give T cell receptor beta chains drawn from one sample of a study of OX40 agonist ivuxolimab in advanced cancers. This table comes from immunoSEQ multiplex PCR, and its TCRdb copy is limited to in-frame clones, with some not included. The top ten clones hold roughly 72% of a sample with about 16,000 clones, almost 85% of them seen once. The sequencing here drew on CD4+ or CD8+ T cells sorted from blood, taken in a trial of the OX40 agonist ivuxolimab. These TCRs come from an adult with an advanced solid tumor such as melanoma, head and neck, liver or kidney cancer. The CDR3 runs from the conserved cysteine through the conserved F or W. A D gene is named only where the DNA matches it firmly. Clone size is shown for a subset of rows, as once, few, many or a class of expanded clone.

length | J | size | V | D | DNA | CDR3
14 | TRBJ2-2 | NA | TRBV5-8 | NA | TGTGCCAGCAGCTTCAACCGGGGCACCGGGGAGCTGTTTTTT | CASSFNRGTGELFF
13 | TRBJ1-6 | once | TRBV4-3 | NA | TGCGCCAGCAGCCAAGGGGATGGTTCACCCCTCCACTTT | CASSQGDGSPLHF
15 | TRBJ2-7 | NA | TRBV27 | NA | TGTGCCAGCAGTCCCCTCGACAGGAGCCTCTACGAGCAGTACTTC | CASSPLDRSLYEQYF
16 | TRBJ1-2 | NA | TRBV18 | NA | TGTGCCAGCTTCCCACCCGAGGGGGGTTTTTATAGGAGCTACACCTTC | CASFPPEGGFYRSYTF
14 | TRBJ1-2 | NA | TRBV19 | NA | TGTGCCAGTAGTGCAAACAGGGCTAACTATGGCTACACCTTC | CASSANRANYGYTF
15 | TRBJ1-3 | NA | TRBV13 | NA | TGTGCCAGCAGCTCAACCGACAGCTCTGGAAACACCATATATTTT | CASSSTDSSGNTIYF
13 | TRBJ1-2 | NA | TRBV7-6 | NA | TGTGCCAGCAGCTTATCTGGGGGGGACGGCTACACCTTC | CASSLSGGDGYTF
15 | TRBJ2-7 | NA | TRBV4-3 | NA | TGCGCCAGCAGCCAAGATCAGAGGGGTCCCTACGAGCAGTACTTC | CASSQDQRGPYEQYF
16 | TRBJ1-1 | NA | TRBV9 | TRBD1 | TGTGCCAGCAGCGGACCCACGGGACAGGTGAACACTGAAGCTTTCTTT | CASSGPTGQVNTEAFF
15 | TRBJ2-7 | NA | TRBV5-8 | TRBD2 | TGTGCCAGCAGCACCCCAACGGGGGGGTCTCCAGAGCAGTACTTC | CASSTPTGGSPEQYF
18 | TRBJ2-1 | NA | TRBV27 | TRBD2 | TGTGCCAGCAGTACGCTAGAGTTACTAGCGGGAGGTGTTAATGAGCAGTTCTTC | CASSTLELLAGGVNEQFF
12 | TRBJ2-1 | NA | TRBV6-6 | NA | TGTGCCAGCAGTTACCCACTGGATGAGCAGTTCTTC | CASSYPLDEQFF
12 | TRBJ2-7 | NA | TRBV30 | NA | TGTGCCTGGAGTGTAGTGGGGTCCGAGCAGTACTTC | CAWSVVGSEQYF
12 | TRBJ1-2 | few | TRBV2 | NA | TGTGCCAGCACGGAAACTAACTATGGCTACACCTTC | CASTETNYGYTF
12 | TRBJ2-7 | once | TRBV7-9 | TRBD2 | TGTGCCAGCGCCCGGGAGGGCTACGAGCAGTACTTC | CASAREGYEQYF
14 | TRBJ1-1 | NA | TRBV19 | TRBD1 | TGTGCCAGTAGCTCAGGGGGTTTGAACACTGAAGCTTTCTTT | CASSSGGLNTEAFF
15 | TRBJ2-5 | NA | TRBV6-5 | TRBD2 | TGTGCCAGCATGGGACTAGCGGGGTCCCAAGAGACCCAGTACTTC | CASMGLAGSQETQYF
15 | TRBJ2-7 | medium-sized | TRBV4-3 | TRBD2 | TGCGCCAGCAGCCAAGATGGGCTAGCGGGGAACGAGCAGTACTTC | CASSQDGLAGNEQYF
13 | TRBJ2-1 | NA | TRBV7-3 | NA | TGTGCCAGCAGCCCCGGACAGTTCAATGAGCAGTTCTTC | CASSPGQFNEQFF
17 | TRBJ2-1 | NA | TRBV19 | TRBD2 | TGTGCCAGTAGTGGACTAGCGGGGGGGCCGAGGGGCAATGAGCAGTTCTTC | CASSGLAGGPRGNEQFF
16 | TRBJ1-1 | NA | TRBV5-1 | TRBD1 | TGCGCCAGCAGCACAGGGACAGATTACCTTTACACTGAAGCTTTCTTT | CASSTGTDYLYTEAFF
9 | TRBJ1-1 | NA | TRBV12-5 | NA | TGTGCGCCCATGGCTGAAGCTTTCTTT | CAPMAEAFF
15 | TRBJ1-5 | NA | TRBV7-9 | NA | TGTGCCAGCAGCTTAGCCCAGGAGGGCAATCAGCCCCAGCATTTT | CASSLAQEGNQPQHF
15 | TRBJ1-2 | NA | TRBV7-2 | NA | TGTGCCAGCACGGCGATAGCCGGGTGGAACTATGGCTACACCTTC | CASTAIAGWNYGYTF
13 | TRBJ2-5 | NA | TRBV28 | NA | TGTGCCAGCAGTTGGGGGGGCTGGGAGACCCAGTACTTC | CASSWGGWETQYF
19 | TRBJ2-1 | NA | TRBV15 | NA | TGTGCCACCAGCAGGAGGAAGGATTCGGCTATCGACGTCTACAATGAGCAGTTCTTC | CATSRRKDSAIDVYNEQFF
15 | TRBJ1-2 | NA | TRBV21-1 | NA | TGTGCCAGCAGCCTCGAAGGTCCGGCTTGCTATGGCTACACCTTC | CASSLEGPACYGYTF
15 | TRBJ1-1 | NA | TRBV7-9 | TRBD1 | TGTGCCAGCAGCTCCCTAACAGGGGAAGAAACTGAAGCTTTCTTT | CASSSLTGEETEAFF
13 | TRBJ2-3 | NA | TRBV13 | NA | TGTGCCAGCAGCTTTGGTAACACAGATACGCAGTATTTT | CASSFGNTDTQYF
13 | TRBJ2-7 | NA | TRBV10-1 | NA | TGCGCCAGCAGTGACGGTCTCACCTACGAGCAGTACTTC | CASSDGLTYEQYF
15 | TRBJ2-2 | NA | TRBV28 | NA | TGTGCCAGCAGTTTACCGGGATCGAACACCGGGGAGCTGTTTTTT | CASSLPGSNTGELFF
14 | TRBJ2-5 | NA | TRBV7-9 | NA | TGTGCCAGCAGCTTAGTAGGGACCGGAGAGACCCAGTACTTC | CASSLVGTGETQYF
15 | TRBJ1-1 | NA | TRBV6-5 | NA | TGTGCCAGCAGCCTGAGTACTCCCCTGAACACTGAAGCTTTCTTT | CASSLSTPLNTEAFF
13 | TRBJ2-7 | NA | TRBV7-2 | NA | TGTGCCAGCAGCTCCCCCGCGAACTACGAGCAGTACTTC | CASSSPANYEQYF
13 | TRBJ2-3 | NA | TRBV19 | NA | TGTGCCAGTATGGCAGGATCCACAGATACGCAGTATTTT | CASMAGSTDTQYF
16 | TRBJ2-3 | NA | TRBV28 | TRBD2 | TGTGCCAGCAGTACCCGGACTAGCGGAAGCACAGATACGCAGTATTTT | CASSTRTSGSTDTQYF
11 | TRBJ2-1 | NA | TRBV25-1 | NA | TGTGCCAGCAGTGCATACAATGAGCAGTTCTTC | CASSAYNEQFF
14 | TRBJ2-7 | NA | TRBV4-3 | NA | TGCGCCAGCAGCCAAGATCCAGGATCCTACGAGCAGTACTTC | CASSQDPGSYEQYF
18 | TRBJ2-3 | NA | TRBV4-3 | NA | TGCGCCAGCAGCCAAGACCCAACTTATGAGCGGACCACAGATACGCAGTATTTT | CASSQDPTYERTTDTQYF
15 | TRBJ2-1 | NA | TRBV13 | TRBD1 | TGTGCCAGCAAAAGCCGGGACAGACCCTACAATGAGCAGTTCTTC | CASKSRDRPYNEQFF
15 | TRBJ2-1 | NA | TRBV29-1 | TRBD2 | TGCAGCGTTGAAGGTAGCGGGGAAACCTACAATGAGCAGTTCTTC | CSVEGSGETYNEQFF
11 | TRBJ2-1 | NA | TRBV19 | NA | TGTGCCAGTAGTCTTGGGGTTGAGCAGTTCTTC | CASSLGVEQFF
14 | TRBJ2-3 | NA | TRBV19 | NA | TGTGCCAGTAGTATGCAAGCCGGGTCAGATACGCAGTATTTT | CASSMQAGSDTQYF
18 | TRBJ2-3 | NA | TRBV7-6 | TRBD2 | TGTGCCAGCAGCTTAAACCCCAGTCCCGCGGGGGGTGGGGATACGCAGTATTTT | CASSLNPSPAGGGDTQYF
13 | TRBJ2-5 | NA | TRBV9 | TRBD1 | TGTGCCAGCAGCCCCTGGGACAGAGAGACCCAGTACTTC | CASSPWDRETQYF
15 | TRBJ2-7 | NA | TRBV7-2 | NA | TGTGCCAGCAGCTTATCCGCAGGGAGCTCCTACGAGCAGTACTTC | CASSLSAGSSYEQYF
12 | TRBJ2-1 | NA | TRBV29-1 | TRBD1 | TGCAGCGCCAGGGGGCAGGGCGATGAGCAGTTCTTC | CSARGQGDEQFF
15 | TRBJ2-7 | NA | TRBV2 | TRBD1 | TGTGCCAGCAGTGAATCGGGACAGGGGTTGTACGAGCAGTACTTC | CASSESGQGLYEQYF
15 | TRBJ2-2 | NA | TRBV4-1 | NA | TGCGCCAGCAGCCACATCCAGGGAGGAGCCGGGGAGCTGTTTTTT | CASSHIQGGAGELFF
13 | TRBJ2-7 | once | TRBV5-1 | NA | TGCGCCAGCAGCTTGACCTCCTCCTACGGGCAGTACTTC | CASSLTSSYGQYF
13 | TRBJ2-4 | NA | TRBV28 | NA | TGTGCCAGCAGTTTATCGCTCAAAAACATTCAGTACTTC | CASSLSLKNIQYF
13 | TRBJ1-2 | once | TRBV30 | NA | TGTGCCTGGAGTGACGGGCACGGATACGGCTACACCTTC | CAWSDGHGYGYTF
15 | TRBJ2-3 | once | TRBV27 | NA | TGTGCCAGCAGTTTACAGGGGCTAAGGACAGATACGCAGTATTTT | CASSLQGLRTDTQYF
13 | TRBJ1-1 | NA | TRBV13 | NA | TGTGCCAGCAGCACCCGACAGAGGAGGAAAACTTTCTTT | CASSTRQRRKTFF
15 | TRBJ2-1 | NA | TRBV7-2 | TRBD2 | TGTGCCAGCAGCCTTACTAGCGGGGGTTACAATGAGCAGTTCTTC | CASSLTSGGYNEQFF
13 | TRBJ2-7 | once | TRBV7-2 | TRBD2 | TGTGCCAGCAGCCCCCGGCGGGGGGAAGAGCAGTACTTC | CASSPRRGEEQYF
10 | TRBJ2-3 | NA | TRBV2 | NA | TGTGCCAGCAGTACAGATACGCAGTATTTT | CASSTDTQYF
17 | TRBJ2-3 | NA | TRBV19 | NA | TGTGCCAGTAGTAGCCTGTCCGGGGGCCTATTCACAGATACGCAGTATTTT | CASSSLSGGLFTDTQYF
13 | TRBJ2-7 | NA | TRBV30 | TRBD2 | TGTGCCTGGAGTACAGCGGGAGGTTACGAGCAGTACTTC | CAWSTAGGYEQYF